Each of the 23 T cell receptor beta chains below was sequenced from the same sample in a study of T cells after posttransplantation cyclophosphamide. Cyclophosphamide on days +3 and +4 followed busulfan-fludarabine conditioning and a marrow graft. Sequenced by immunoSEQ multiplex PCR; TCRdb stores in-frame clones only, minus some. Here the sample spans 2,500 to 3,500 clones, approximately 56% being singletons. Source: PBMCs, taken 30 days after allogeneic stem cell transplant with posttransplant cyclophosphamide. The receptors stem from a male patient aged 55 to 69 who received an allogeneic stem cell transplant from a related donor and was CMV-positive. The graft donor may be the source of some T cells.

This chain uses TRBV27 with TRBJ2-7, with TRBD2 matching 10 bases. The CDR3 contains 14 residues. V was clipped by 2 bases and J by 3 bases; unmatched bases: 1. The germline V gene has CDR1 MNHEY and CDR2 SMNVEV (reference sequence). CDR3 nucleotide sequence: TGTGCCAGCAGTTTAGGACTAGCGGACTACGAGCAGTACTTC. Its translation is CASSLGLADYEQYF.

V is TRBV30 and J is TRBJ2-2, with D maybe TRBD1 (5 bases). The CDR3 is 14 amino acids. Trimming removed 7 bases at V and 1 base at J, with 13 bases between. Germline CDR1 and CDR2: GTSNPN and SVGIG (reference sequence). The DNA of the CDR3 is TGTGCCTTGCTGCAGGGCGGGAACACCGGGGAGCTGTTTTTT. This sequence encodes CALLQGGNTGELFF.

The chain recombines TRBV2 with TRBJ2-7, with 7 positions matching TRBD2. Germline V gene sequence: CDR1 SNHLY, CDR2 FYNNEI. CDR3 length equals 13 residues. The V segment lost 8 bases and the J segment 0 bases; nucleotides outside the gene matches: 4. CDR3 residues: CASSLADSYEQYF. DNA of the CDR3: TGTGCCAGCTCCCTAGCGGACTCCTACGAGCAGTACTTC.

The rearrangement links TRBV5-1 to TRBJ1-2; 8 positions agree with TRBD1. The CDR3 totals 19 residues. Trimming cost V 3 bases and J 1 base; bases outside gene matches: 17. Germline loops: CDR1 SGHRS, CDR2 YFSETQ. The CDR3 here is CASSSPFKKDREGNYGYTF. The CDR3 nucleotides are TGCGCCAGCAGCTCCCCCTTCAAGAAGGACAGGGAAGGTAACTATGGCTACACCTTC.

The chain carries TRBV7-2 and TRBJ2-7; weak D call: TRBD2 (6 bases). This CDR3 is 12 amino acids long. V was clipped by 3 bases and J by 6 bases, with 9 bases between them. CDR1 is SGHTA and CDR2 is FQGNSA in the germline V gene. CDR3 sequence: CASSFAGREQYF. The CDR3 coding sequence is TGTGCCAGCAGCTTTGCGGGACGCGAGCAGTACTTC.

This chain links TRBV4-2 with TRBJ1-5, with D possibly being TRBD1 (6 bases). V lost 1 base and J 7 bases, leaving 11 bases between the germline ends. Germline assignment: CDR1 LGHNA and CDR2 YNFKEQ. This CDR3 spans 14 amino acids. Here the CDR3 DNA reads TGTGCCAGCAGCCAAGGACAGGTTTTACAGCCCCAGCATTTT. Protein product: CASSQGQVLQPQHF.

The rearrangement links TRBV4-1 to TRBJ1-3, with 8 bases that match TRBD1. V gave up 6 bases and J gave up 0 bases; unmatched junction bases: 7. The CDR3 extends over 16 amino acids. CDR1 and CDR2 (germline): MGHRA, YSYEKL. CDR3 in amino acids: CASSQGARSSGNTIYF. In nucleotides, the CDR3 is TGCGCCAGCAGTCAGGGGGCTCGTAGCTCTGGAAACACCATATATTTT.

The chain employs TRBV13 and TRBJ1-1; D perhaps matches TRBD1 (5 bases). This CDR3 comprises 17 residues. V lost 5 bases to trimming and J lost 2 bases, with 21 bases between them. Germline CDR1 and CDR2: PRHDT and FYEKMQ (reference sequence). In DNA, the CDR3 is TGTGCCAGCAGCCTAAACACGGGGGGTGGGGGTAACACTGAAGCTTTCTTT. Translation gives CASSLNTGGGGNTEAFF.

The chain combines TRBV18 with TRBJ2-2, with TRBD2 matching over 11 bases. The J segment lost 5 bases and the V segment lost 3 bases, leaving 5 bases of the junction unmatched. The CDR3 extends over 16 amino acids. The V gene's germline CDR1 is KGHSH and CDR2 LQKENI. The DNA of the CDR3 is TGTGCCAGCTCACCCGGGACTAGCGGAGGGACCGGGGAGCTGTTTTTT. Its protein product is CASSPGTSGGTGELFF.

This clone occurred a few times. This chain connects TRBV27 to TRBJ1-2; D possibly corresponds to TRBD1 (5 bases). This CDR3 region has 15 residues. V gave up 2 bases and J gave up 6 bases, with 16 bases separating them. In germline, CDR1 is MNHEY, CDR2 SMNVEV (reference sequence). The CDR3 coding sequence is TGTGCCAGCAGTTTAAGCCGCGGGGGGTCCGATGGCTACACCTTC. This translates into CASSLSRGGSDGYTF.

This clone was detected only a few times. V gene TRBV19 combines with J gene TRBJ1-4; the D is unclear. The CDR3 consists of 15 residues. Trimming pared 0 bases from V and 0 bases from J, leaving 5 bases between. The germline V gene has CDR1 LNHDA and CDR2 SQIVND (reference sequence). The CDR3 reads CASSIDSATNEKLFF. CDR3 nucleotide sequence: TGTGCCAGTAGTATAGACAGTGCAACTAATGAAAAACTGTTTTTT.

This chain connects TRBV7-2 to TRBJ2-3, with a possible D match to TRBD1 (6 bases). V was clipped by 3 bases and J by 5 bases, with 12 bases between them. The CDR3 loop spans 14 amino acids. CDR1 is SGHTA and CDR2 is FQGNSA in the germline V gene. CDR3 nucleotides: TGTGCCAGCAGCTTGAGCAGGGGTGGAGATACGCAGTATTTT. Its translation: CASSLSRGGDTQYF.

In its sample, this clone was seen a few times. The CDR3 spells CASSVPRPHRGGTYEQYF. CDR3 nucleotide sequence: TGTGCCAGCAGTGTACCCAGACCCCACCGTGGCGGGACCTACGAGCAGTACTTC. The V call is TRBV6-1, the J call TRBJ2-7; D is perhaps TRBD2 (6 bases). Germline CDR1 is MNHNS and CDR2 is SASEGT. V was shortened by 4 bases and J by 2 bases, with 24 bases between the two germline ends. The CDR3 contains 18 residues.

This clone appeared a few times. In DNA, the CDR3 is TGTGCCAGTAGTATCCGAGGGGGCACCTACGAGCAGTACTTC. This sequence encodes CASSIRGGTYEQYF. The chain has TRBV19 and TRBJ2-7; 7 positions match TRBD1. Trimming took 3 bases from V and 2 from J; bases not matched to a gene: 4. This CDR3 contains 14 residues. CDR1 LNHDA and CDR2 SQIVND come from the germline V gene (reference sequence).

This clone showed up just a few times. The rearrangement uses TRBV30 and TRBJ1-1; 8 bases are a match to TRBD1. The length of the CDR3 is 17 residues. The V gene end was trimmed by 5 bases and the J gene end by 3 bases; junction bases not matched to a gene: 17. CDR1 and CDR2 (germline): GTSNPN, SVGIG (reference sequence). The CDR3 reads CAWFSGTGIRWDTEAFF. CDR3 sequence (DNA): TGTGCCTGGTTTTCCGGGACAGGAATAAGATGGGACACTGAAGCTTTCTTT.

V usage is TRBV5-1 and J usage is TRBJ2-7, with D perhaps TRBD1 (5 bases). CDR3 size: 11 residues. The germline gives CDR1 SGHRS, CDR2 YFSETQ. Trimming pared 4 bases from V and 4 bases from J, leaving 6 bases between. In DNA, the CDR3 is TGCGCCAGCAGCCAGGGTTACGAGCAGTACTTC. It codes for CASSQGYEQYF. Full variable domain (missing parts from reference TRBV5-1 and TRBJ2-7): KAGVTQTPRYLIKTRGQQVTLSCSPISGHRSVSWYQQTPGQGLQFLFEYFSETQRNKGNFPGRFSGRQFSNSRSEMNVSTLELGDSALYLCASSQGYEQYFGPGTRLTVT.

The CDR3 region has the DNA TGTGCCAGCAACCTAATGGGGGCGAGGGAAGAGACCCAGTACTTC. Translation: CASNLMGAREETQYF. V gene TRBV7-9 combines with J gene TRBJ2-5, with a weak D call TRBD1 (6 bases). The germline V and J ends were trimmed by 7 bases and 3 bases, with 18 bases remaining between them. The CDR3 has 15 amino acids. From germline, CDR1 is SEHNR and CDR2 FQNEAQ (reference sequence).

This sequence joins TRBV10-3 and TRBJ2-7; 9 nucleotides line up with TRBD1. Germline assignment: CDR1 ENHRY and CDR2 SYGVKD. CDR3 length: 15 amino acids. After removal of 2 bases from V and 7 bases from J, the junction contained 9 bases not matched to a gene. CDR3 bases: TGTGCCATCAGTGAGCCACAGGGGGCAAGACGGGAGCAGTACTTC. It yields the protein CAISEPQGARREQYF.

V usage is TRBV4-1 and J usage is TRBJ1-5; perhaps TRBD1 as D (6 bases). Germline loops: CDR1 MGHRA, CDR2 YSYEKL. The CDR3 loop spans 15 amino acids. Trimming took 3 bases from V and 3 from J, leaving 12 bases between them. In DNA form, the CDR3 reads TGCGCCAGCAGCCACGCAGGGGCCCTCAATCAGCCCCAGCATTTT. This sequence encodes CASSHAGALNQPQHF.

A few counts support this clone. The chain is built from TRBV6-5 and TRBJ1-4, with 7 nucleotides matching TRBD1. V shed 4 bases, J shed 8 bases, and the junction held 4 bases outside the gene matches. The germline V gene encodes CDR1 MNHEY and CDR2 SVGAGI. The CDR3 length is 13 residues. The CDR3 sequence: CASSSEQGEKLFF. The CDR3 bases are TGTGCCAGCAGTTCCGAACAGGGGGAAAAACTGTTTTTT.

The chain carries TRBV11-2 and TRBJ1-2, with TRBD1 matching over 7 bases. V lost 3 bases, J lost 3 bases, and 7 bases stayed unmatched. CDR3 length: 15 amino acids. Germline CDR1 is SGHAT and CDR2 is FQNNGV. The CDR3 region has the DNA TGTGCCAGCAGCTTGGAATGGGACAGACACTATGGCTACACCTTC. Protein: CASSLEWDRHYGYTF.

CDR3: CSVGRTSGRWDNEQFF. CDR3 nucleotides: TGCAGCGTTGGGCGAACTAGCGGGAGATGGGACAATGAGCAGTTCTTC. The chain is built from TRBV29-1 and TRBJ2-1, with 11 bases lining up with TRBD2. Germline loops: CDR1 SQVTM, CDR2 ANQGSEA. J was trimmed by 5 bases and V by 4 bases; bases with no gene match: 10. This CDR3 has 16 amino acids.

The count of this clone is one. The gene calls are TRBV11-2 and TRBJ2-2; 10 bases line up with TRBD2. CDR1 is SGHAT, CDR2 FQNNGV, per germline. CDR3 length equals 16 residues. After removal of 5 bases from V and 8 bases from J, the junction contained 11 bases not matched to a gene. CDR3 nucleotide sequence: TGTGCCAGCAGCCCACTTAGCGGGGGGCTAATTGGGGAGCTGTTTTTT. The encoded protein is CASSPLSGGLIGELFF.